One and the same sample provided the 27 T cell receptor beta chains below, sequenced in a study of cytomegalovirus exposure and HLA in healthy donors. A multiplex PCR was run with 60 Vbeta primers and 13 Jbeta primers. TCRdb's copy holds only in-frame clones and misses some; the assay was immunoSEQ multiplex PCR. The sample records 100,000 to 150,000 clones, roughly 80% being singletons. Sequencing was carried out using PBMCs. All receptors derive from a man younger than 35 in good health and CMV-seronegative.

The chain combines TRBV6-5 with TRBJ2-5; 11 bases map to TRBD1. Near its end, the DNA agrees better with TRBJ2-7, so the J call may be wrong. This CDR3 is built from 14 residues. The germline V gene encodes CDR1 MNHEY and CDR2 SVGAGI. CDR3 DNA: TGTGCCAGCAGTTGGGGACAGGGGGACTCCGAGCAGTACTTC. This translates into CASSWGQGDSEQYF.

The DNA of the CDR3 is TGTGCCAGCAGCCAAGGGGGAGGGGGAATGAGGACCGGGGAGCTGTTTTTT. The encoded protein is CASSQGGGGMRTGELFF. The rearrangement joins TRBV11-2 to TRBJ2-2; TRBD2 is a possible D gene (7 bases). Trimming took 5 bases from V and 5 from J, leaving 21 bases between them. The CDR3 has 17 amino acids. In germline, CDR1 is SGHAT, CDR2 FQNNGV.

This chain links TRBV5-1 with TRBJ1-5, with 7 bases aligning to TRBD1. The V segment lost 0 bases and the J segment 3 bases; nucleotides outside the gene matches: 6. The CDR3 extends over 16 amino acids. From germline, CDR1 is SGHRS and CDR2 YFSETQ. In DNA, the CDR3 is TGCGCCAGCAGCTTGGTCCCCACAGGGGACAATCAGCCCCAGCATTTT. Residues: CASSLVPTGDNQPQHF.

The genes are TRBV27 and TRBJ2-3; 9 bases line up with TRBD2. Germline V gene sequence: CDR1 MNHEY, CDR2 SMNVEV (reference sequence). V was pared by 8 bases and J by 4 bases, with 10 bases of the junction left unmatched. The CDR3 length is 15 residues. CDR3 bases: TGTGCCAGCGGCGTGAATGGCGGGGGGGCAGATACGCAGTATTTT. Its translation: CASGVNGGGADTQYF.

This chain links TRBV5-1 with TRBJ1-1; D is uncertain. V lost 0 bases, J lost 2 bases, and 14 bases lay in between. Per the germline V gene, CDR1 is SGHRS and CDR2 is YFSETQ. The CDR3 is made up of 16 amino acids. CDR3 sequence: CASSLVPPAVNTEAFF. The DNA of the CDR3 is TGCGCCAGCAGCTTGGTCCCCCCCGCAGTTAACACTGAAGCTTTCTTT. The whole variable domain, filled in from reference TRBV5-1 and TRBJ1-1, reads KAGVTQTPRYLIKTRGQQVTLSCSPISGHRSVSWYQQTPGQGLQFLFEYFSETQRNKGNFPGRFSGRQFSNSRSEMNVSTLELGDSALYLCASSLVPPAVNTEAFFGQGTRLTVV.

The V call is TRBV7-9, the J call TRBJ1-6, with TRBD1 matching 8 bases. The length of the CDR3 is 13 residues. CDR1 SEHNR and CDR2 FQNEAQ come from the germline V gene (reference sequence). Trimming took 8 bases from V and 8 from J; bases not matched to a gene: 5. The CDR3 coding sequence is TGTGCCAGCCGTGGACAGGGCTATTCACCCCTCCACTTT. This gives the protein CASRGQGYSPLHF.

The gene calls are TRBV6-6 and TRBJ2-2, with unresolved D. This CDR3 region has 16 residues. The V and J ends lost 0 bases and 0 bases respectively, with 8 bases between them. CDR1 MNHNY and CDR2 SVGAGI come from the germline V gene (reference sequence). The CDR3 sequence is CASSYSTQTNTGELFF. Written as DNA, the CDR3 is TGTGCCAGCAGTTACTCAACCCAGACGAACACCGGGGAGCTGTTTTTT.

The table lists this clone with a count of one. The V call is TRBV19, the J call TRBJ1-2, with 12 bases lining up with TRBD1. CDR3 size: 15 residues. CDR1 and CDR2 from the germline V gene are LNHDA and SQIVND (reference sequence). Unmatched junction bases numbered 5, after V lost 2 bases and J lost 7 bases. The CDR3 loop is CASSIRDRGRSGYTF. CDR3 DNA: TGTGCCAGTAGTATACGGGACAGGGGGCGAAGTGGCTACACCTTC. Full variable domain (remainder filled in from reference TRBV19 and TRBJ1-2): DGGITQSPKYLFRKEGQNVTLSCEQNLNHDAMYWYRQDPGQGLRLIYYSQIVNDFQKGDIAEGYSVSREKKESFPLTVTSAQKNPTAFYLCASSIRDRGRSGYTFGSGTRLTVV.

The chain combines TRBV7-2 with TRBJ1-4; D not resolved. CDR1 and CDR2 from the germline V gene are SGHTA and FQGNSA. V dropped 3 bases and J dropped 10 bases, with 6 bases sitting between them. This CDR3 has 11 residues. The chain's CDR3 is CASSLAGKLFF. The CDR3 nucleotides read TGTGCCAGCAGCTTGGCGGGAAAACTGTTTTTT.

This sequence joins TRBV19 and TRBJ1-1; 9 nucleotides align to TRBD1. The V gene end was trimmed by 7 bases and the J gene end by 5 bases; junction bases not matched to a gene: 8. The CDR3 runs 14 residues. CDR1 is LNHDA, CDR2 SQIVND, per germline (reference sequence). The CDR3 loop is CASTWGGQGTEAFF. The DNA for the CDR3 is TGTGCCAGTACCTGGGGCGGACAGGGGACTGAAGCTTTCTTT.

The V gene is TRBV4-1, the J gene TRBJ2-5; 12 bases are a match to TRBD2. V lost 0 bases and J lost 3; bases outside the gene matches: 11. Per the germline V gene, CDR1 is MGHRA and CDR2 is YSYEKL. This CDR3 comprises 19 residues. The CDR3 protein is CASSQEPSGGALREETQYF. CDR3 in DNA: TGCGCCAGCAGCCAAGAGCCTAGCGGGGGGGCCCTACGAGAAGAGACCCAGTACTTC.

This clone was found a few times. The CDR3, as DNA: TGTGCCAGCAGTTCTGATATCAGAACAGATACGCAGTATTTT. It translates to CASSSDIRTDTQYF. The chain combines TRBV6-5 with TRBJ2-3; no reliable D call. Germline loops: CDR1 MNHEY, CDR2 SVGAGI. V was pared by 4 bases and J by 3 bases, with 11 bases between. CDR3 length equals 14 residues.

V usage is TRBV5-1 and J usage is TRBJ2-7, with 9 positions matching TRBD1. The CDR3 sequence is 12 residues long. CDR1 and CDR2 (germline): SGHRS, YFSETQ. Germline trimming cut 4 bases from V and 7 bases from J; bases unmatched to any gene: 3. Here the CDR3 reads CASSPGTGEQYF. The CDR3 DNA is TGCGCCAGCAGCCCGGGGACAGGGGAGCAGTACTTC. The variable domain in full, completed from reference TRBV5-1 and TRBJ2-7, reads KAGVTQTPRYLIKTRGQQVTLSCSPISGHRSVSWYQQTPGQGLQFLFEYFSETQRNKGNFPGRFSGRQFSNSRSEMNVSTLELGDSALYLCASSPGTGEQYFGPGTRLTVT.

V is TRBV15 and J is TRBJ2-7; D remains unclear. Germline V gene sequence: CDR1 LNHNV, CDR2 YYDKDF (reference sequence). The CDR3 consists of 13 residues. Trimming took off 3 bases at V and 5 bases at J, with 11 bases between the two ends. This CDR3 is CATSSVDGDEQYF. The CDR3 coding sequence is TGTGCCACCAGCAGCGTAGATGGAGACGAGCAGTACTTC.

The chain links TRBV19 to TRBJ1-1; D ambiguous. V dropped 6 bases and J dropped 5 bases, with 7 bases sitting between them. The CDR3 length is 11 residues. Germline V gives CDR1 LNHDA, CDR2 SQIVND (reference sequence). The CDR3 DNA reads TGTGCCAGTAGCTGGCGGACTGAAGCTTTCTTT. It translates to CASSWRTEAFF.

The chain employs TRBV5-1 and TRBJ2-3; 10 bases map to TRBD2. The trim removed 3 bases at V and 0 bases at J, leaving 4 bases unmatched. The CDR3 is 16 amino acids. The germline V gene encodes CDR1 SGHRS and CDR2 YFSETQ. DNA for the CDR3: TGCGCCAGCAGCTACTTAGCGGGGGGAAGCACAGATACGCAGTATTTT. It yields the protein CASSYLAGGSTDTQYF.

V gene TRBV5-4 combines with J gene TRBJ2-2; D perhaps matches TRBD2 (6 bases). Trimming left V 0 bases short and J 4 bases short, with 10 bases between. Germline CDR1 and CDR2: SGHNT and YYREEE (reference sequence). This CDR3 spans 15 amino acids. The CDR3 region is CASSLGGVGTGELFF. The CDR3 DNA reads as TGTGCCAGCAGCTTGGGGGGGGTTGGCACCGGGGAGCTGTTTTTT.

This chain joins TRBV6-5 and TRBJ1-2, with TRBD1 matching over 10 bases. The J segment lost 10 bases and the V segment lost 5 bases, leaving 10 bases of the junction unmatched. CDR3 size: 14 residues. The germline CDR1 and CDR2 sequences are MNHEY and SVGAGI. Here the CDR3 DNA reads TGTGCCAGCAGTCAACGGGGACAGGGGAGTGACTACACCTTC. Translating it yields CASSQRGQGSDYTF.

The CDR3 here is CATRRTGQGAGGYTF. CDR3 in DNA: TGTGCCACCAGGAGAACTGGACAGGGGGCGGGTGGCTACACCTTC. The chain uses TRBV15 and TRBJ1-2, with 11 bases that match TRBD1. Germline-derived CDR1 and CDR2 are LNHNV and YYDKDF (reference sequence). V lost 6 bases and J lost 7; bases outside the gene matches: 10. This CDR3 comprises 15 residues.

This sequence joins TRBV2 and TRBJ2-5, with 7 positions matching TRBD1. The V gene's germline CDR1 is SNHLY and CDR2 FYNNEI. The CDR3 totals 14 residues. The V and J ends lost 5 bases and 5 bases, in that order; junction bases with no gene match: 8. CDR3 sequence (DNA): TGTGCCAGCAGTAAGAGGGGGCCATGGGAGACCCAGTACTTC. Its protein product is CASSKRGPWETQYF.

V gene TRBV18 combines with J gene TRBJ1-5; 7 positions agree with TRBD1. This CDR3 region has 15 residues. The ends lost 5 bases at V and 0 bases at J; junction bases unmatched: 4. Germline CDR1 reads KGHSH; CDR2 reads LQKENI. The CDR3 is CASSSDRTSNQPQHF. CDR3 sequence (DNA): TGTGCCAGCTCATCGGACAGGACTAGCAATCAGCCCCAGCATTTT.

The CDR3 bases are TGTGCCAGCAGTTTAGTGGGGGCGGCGGAAGGCTACACCTTC. The encoded protein is CASSLVGAAEGYTF. This chain connects TRBV27 to TRBJ1-2; D is perhaps TRBD1 (6 bases). This CDR3 comprises 14 residues. Trimming left V 2 bases short and J 8 bases short, with 15 bases between. CDR1 MNHEY and CDR2 SMNVEV come from the germline V gene (reference sequence).

CDR3 residues: CASSLASGSATNEKLFF. The DNA of the CDR3 is TGTGCCAGCAGCTTAGCGAGTGGGAGCGCAACTAATGAAAAACTGTTTTTT. The genes are TRBV7-9 and TRBJ1-4; D remains ambiguous. The V gene lost 0 bases and the J gene lost 0 bases, with 11 bases spanning the gap. Germline V gene lookup returns CDR1 SEHNR and CDR2 FQNEAQ (reference sequence). The CDR3 length is 17 residues. Full variable domain (remainder filled in from reference TRBV7-9 and TRBJ1-4): DTGVSQNPRHKITKRGQNVTFRCDPISEHNRLYWYRQTLGQGPEFLTYFQNEAQLEKSRLLSDRFSAERPKGSFSTLEIQRTEQGDSAMYLCASSLASGSATNEKLFFGSGTQLSVL.

The chain couples TRBV6-6 to TRBJ2-7; 10 bases line up with TRBD2. The V gene end was trimmed by 0 bases and the J gene end by 3 bases; junction bases not matched to a gene: 2. CDR3 length equals 15 residues. Germline assignment: CDR1 MNHNY and CDR2 SVGAGI (reference sequence). The CDR3 nucleotides are TGTGCCAGCAGTTACTCTGAGCGGGGGGGCTACGAGCAGTACTTC. This gives the protein CASSYSERGGYEQYF.

The genes are TRBV11-2 and TRBJ2-1, with 11 nucleotides matching TRBD2. Germline CDR1 reads SGHAT; CDR2 reads FQNNGV. The CDR3 runs to 15 residues. Losses at the gene ends were 5 bases for V and 6 bases for J; bases not matched to a gene: 6. The CDR3 spells CASSPASGGSNEQFF. The CDR3 DNA follows: TGTGCCAGCAGCCCCGCTAGCGGGGGGTCCAATGAGCAGTTCTTC.

This clone was counted a few times. V usage is TRBV6-5 and J usage is TRBJ1-1, with a tentative D call TRBD1 (6 bases). The CDR3 extends over 16 amino acids. Trimming removed 4 bases at V and 0 bases at J, with 15 bases between. In germline, CDR1 is MNHEY, CDR2 SVGAGI. This CDR3 is CASSLDSFDLNTEAFF. CDR3 bases: TGTGCCAGCAGTTTGGACAGCTTCGATCTGAACACTGAAGCTTTCTTT.

V and J are TRBV10-1 and TRBJ1-5, with 7 bases fitting TRBD1. This CDR3 comprises 18 residues. J was trimmed by 3 bases and V by 3 bases; bases with no gene match: 14. CDR1 and CDR2 from the germline V gene are WNHNN and SYGVQD (reference sequence). The CDR3 region is CASSESPQGRVDNQPQHF. DNA for the CDR3: TGCGCCAGCAGTGAATCTCCACAGGGGCGCGTGGACAATCAGCCCCAGCATTTT.